These 32 T cell receptor beta chains originate from one sample sequenced in a study of post-analysis software for immune sequencing data (dated by TCRdb to the mid-2010s). Their specific antigens are unknown. Findings and caveats that apply to the study as a whole: Significantly higher frequencies in patients than in controls were found for about 5 TRBV segments, including TRBV5-6, TRBV5-1 and TRBV20-1.

Library generation was performed with PCR. The sample was run on an Illumina HiSeq 2500. Unique molecular identifiers were incorporated into TCR beta cDNA libraries to reduce PCR and sequencing biases. Through fastp at Q25 and MiXCR, TCRdb rebuilt clones from the public reads, retaining in-frame beta chains. Each entry is one CDR3 protein sequence, shown with its most common DNA and genes. The sample table lists roughly 600,000 distinct CDR3 sequences, about 40% of them with a count of one. The ten largest clonotypes hold 1.5% to 2% of the sample. The sample comprised blood. These receptors were collected from a girl aged 10 to 17 with multiple sclerosis.

The rearrangement links TRBV30 to TRBJ1-2, with D hard to call. CDR3 size: 11 residues. Looked up from germline, CDR1 is GTSNPN and CDR2 is SVGIG (reference sequence). V was pared by 4 bases and J by 2 bases, with 5 bases between. CDR3 residues: CAWTANYGYTF. Here the CDR3 DNA reads TGTGCCTGGACAGCCAACTATGGCTACACCTTC.

This clonotype was counted a few times. This chain uses TRBV28 with TRBJ1-5; D remains unclear. Between the trimmed V and J ends, which lost 3 bases and 0 bases, there was a span of 6 bases. Germline-derived CDR1 and CDR2 are MDHEN and SYDVKM. The CDR3 has 14 amino acids. For the CDR3, the DNA is TGTGCCAGCAGTTTTTTCGGTAGCAATCAGCCCCAGCATTTT. This gives the protein CASSFFGSNQPQHF.

In its sample, this clonotype was seen once. V usage is TRBV5-1 and J usage is TRBJ2-1; TRBD2 aligns across 7 bases. Per germline, CDR1 SGHRS and CDR2 YFSETQ. The trim removed 0 bases at V and 7 bases at J, leaving 4 bases unmatched. CDR3 size: 14 residues. The CDR3 sequence is CASSLGEGLNEQFF. CDR3 DNA sequence: TGCGCCAGCAGCTTGGGGGAGGGGCTAAATGAGCAGTTCTTC.

This clonotype has only a few counts. The chain has TRBV3-1 and TRBJ1-1; D remains ambiguous. Trimming took off 5 bases at V and 6 bases at J, with 7 bases between the two ends. The germline gives CDR1 LGHDT, CDR2 YNNKEL (reference sequence). The CDR3 loop spans 11 amino acids. The CDR3 spells CASSKASEAFF. In DNA, the CDR3 is TGTGCCAGCAGCAAGGCTTCTGAAGCTTTCTTT.

This clonotype appeared a few times. J is TRBJ2-7 and V is TRBV20-1, with D tentatively TRBD1 (6 bases). Germline CDR1 reads DFQATT; CDR2 reads SNEGSKA (reference sequence). V dropped 4 bases and J dropped 0 bases, with 13 bases sitting between them. The CDR3 loop spans 14 amino acids. This CDR3 is CSANRDKVSYEQYF. Written as DNA, the CDR3 is TGCAGTGCTAACCGGGACAAAGTCTCCTACGAGCAGTACTTC.

The rearrangement links TRBV28 to TRBJ2-3, with no clear D. Trimming took 6 bases from V and 1 from J, leaving 20 bases between them. The CDR3 length is 17 residues. Germline CDR1 reads MDHEN; CDR2 reads SYDVKM. CDR3 loop: CASRTFGATPGTDTQYF. CDR3 sequence (DNA): TGTGCCAGCAGAACTTTCGGAGCTACCCCTGGCACAGATACGCAGTATTTT. The variable domain in full, with the rest retrieved from reference TRBV28 and TRBJ2-3, is DVKVTQSSRYLVKRTGEKVFLECVQDMDHENMFWYRQDPGLGLRLIYFSYDVKMKEKGDIPEGYSVSREKKERFSLILESASTNQTSMYLCASRTFGATPGTDTQYFGPGTRLTVL.

The rearrangement joins TRBV2 to TRBJ2-1, with D perhaps TRBD1 or TRBD2 (7 bases each). The CDR3 runs 15 residues. The V and J ends lost 7 bases and 6 bases respectively, with 19 bases between them. Looked up from germline, CDR1 is SNHLY and CDR2 is FYNNEI. The CDR3 region is CASTEGASGRNEQFF. For the CDR3, the DNA is TGTGCCAGCACCGAGGGGGCTAGCGGCCGCAATGAGCAGTTCTTC.

The chain employs TRBV9 and TRBJ2-5; perhaps TRBD2 as D (6 bases). TRBJ2-7 matches the DNA end more closely, so the J call is doubtful. The germline gives CDR1 SGDLS, CDR2 YYNGEE. CDR3 length: 15 residues. CDR3 sequence (DNA): TGTGCCAGCAGCGTAGTTCCGGGGGAGTTTTACGAGCAGTACTTC. Protein product: CASSVVPGEFYEQYF.

V is TRBV12-3 or TRBV12-4 and J is TRBJ1-5; no clear D gene. Trimming took off 3 bases at V and 0 bases at J, with 9 bases between the two ends. The length of the CDR3 is 15 residues. The CDR3: CASSFAGGSNQPQHF. DNA for the CDR3: TGTGCCAGCAGTTTCGCGGGCGGTAGCAATCAGCCCCAGCATTTT.

The V call is TRBV5-1, the J call TRBJ2-1, with TRBD1 matching over 9 bases. The junction had 3 bases not matched to a gene; V was cut back by 5 bases and J by 6 bases. CDR1 SGHRS and CDR2 YFSETQ come from the germline V gene. This CDR3 contains 13 residues. The CDR3 bases are TGCGCCAGCAGTGGGACAGGGAGCAATGAGCAGTTCTTC. It specifies CASSGTGSNEQFF.

This chain links TRBV2 with TRBJ2-3, with D perhaps TRBD1 (5 bases). The V end lost 6 bases, the J end lost 3 bases, and 13 bases lay between the germline ends. The CDR3 is 14 residues long. Per germline, CDR1 SNHLY and CDR2 FYNNEI. Here the CDR3 reads CASRSQGSTDTQYF. The CDR3 coding sequence is TGTGCCAGCAGGAGCCAGGGATCGACAGATACGCAGTATTTT.

This clonotype was recorded a few times. CDR3 loop: CASSEGGQVNTEAFF. The CDR3 nucleotides read TGTGCCAGCAGCGAAGGCGGGCAGGTGAACACTGAAGCTTTCTTT. The chain recombines TRBV9 with TRBJ1-1, with D unclear. V was shortened by 3 bases and J by 0 bases, with 12 bases between the two germline ends. CDR3 length: 15 amino acids. CDR1 SGDLS and CDR2 YYNGEE come from the germline V gene.

This clonotype has more than one count but fewer than ten. CDR3 DNA: TGCGCCAGCAGCCACTGGGAGGGAAGCACAGATACGCAGTATTTT. Protein sequence: CASSHWEGSTDTQYF. The rearrangement links TRBV4-1 to TRBJ2-3; 7 bases map to TRBD2. The CDR3 covers 15 residues. Unmatched junction bases numbered 3, after V lost 3 bases and J lost 0 bases. The V gene's germline CDR1 is MGHRA and CDR2 YSYEKL.

The chain joins TRBV12-3 or TRBV12-4 to TRBJ2-6; maybe TRBD1 (5 bases). The CDR3 has 16 residues. V lost 6 bases and J lost 0, with 12 bases in between. CDR3 nucleotides: TGTGCCAGCAGCCCGTCAGGGTACTCTGGGGCCAACGTCCTGACTTTC. This sequence encodes CASSPSGYSGANVLTF.

This chain connects TRBV20-1 to TRBJ2-7; the match to TRBD1 covers 7 bases. Germline V CDR1 and CDR2: DFQATT, SNEGSKA (reference sequence). V shed 5 bases, J shed 0 bases, and the junction held 4 bases outside the gene matches. This CDR3 is built from 13 residues. CDR3 bases: TGCAGTGCTTGGACAGGAGACTCCTACGAGCAGTACTTC. Its translation is CSAWTGDSYEQYF.

This clonotype was seen a few times. V is TRBV10-3 and J is TRBJ2-1; 9 nucleotides align to TRBD2. The J segment lost 8 bases and the V segment lost 7 bases, leaving 9 bases of the junction unmatched. From germline, CDR1 is ENHRY and CDR2 SYGVKD. This CDR3 is built from 14 residues. Here the CDR3 DNA reads TGTGCCATCACAGGGGGGACTAGCTTGGATGAGCAGTTCTTC. Translated, it gives CAITGGTSLDEQFF.

The J gene is TRBJ1-2, the V gene TRBV6-5; D perhaps matches TRBD1 (6 bases). The germline CDR1 and CDR2 sequences are MNHEY and SVGAGI. With 4 bases removed from V and 9 bases from J, the gap between germline ends came to 12 bases. This CDR3 is built from 12 residues. The CDR3 DNA follows: TGTGCCAGCAGTTGGAACAGGGAAAGCTACACCTTC. It codes for CASSWNRESYTF.

The chain combines TRBV11-2 with TRBJ1-5; the D gene is possibly TRBD1 (5 bases). The CDR3 totals 15 residues. Looked up from germline, CDR1 is SGHAT and CDR2 is FQNNGV. Trimming shortened V by 5 bases and J by 2 bases, and 13 bases separated the two germline ends. The CDR3 sequence: CASSPNGAGNQPQHF. CDR3 sequence (DNA): TGTGCCAGCAGCCCGAATGGGGCGGGCAATCAGCCCCAGCATTTT.

Concerning this clonotype itself: The conserved phenylalanine or tryptophan normally closing the CDR3 is absent here, so this likely arose from a read error. The gene calls are TRBV12-3 or TRBV12-4 and TRBJ1-1; D gene uncertain. Trimming shortened V by 6 bases and J by 10 bases, and 12 bases separated the two germline ends. The CDR3 sequence is 11 residues long. The CDR3 DNA is TGTGCCAGCAGCGGGGAGGGTGCAGCTTTCTTG. Its translation: CASSGEGAAFL.

This rearrangement joins TRBV20-1 to TRBJ1-4; tentatively, D is TRBD1 (6 bases). This CDR3 is 13 amino acids long. CDR1 and CDR2 from the germline V gene are DFQATT and SNEGSKA (reference sequence). V was cut by 5 bases and J by 1 base, with 8 bases left in between. CDR3 sequence: CSAPDRTNEKLFF. In nucleotides, the CDR3 is TGCAGTGCTCCGGACAGAACTAATGAAAAACTGTTTTTT.

The chain uses TRBV27 and TRBJ2-7; D not resolved. The CDR3 extends over 14 amino acids. Trimming cost V 7 bases and J 0 bases, with 13 bases left between them. CDR1 and CDR2 from the germline V gene are MNHEY and SMNVEV (reference sequence). CDR3 amino acids: CASTPTPHSYEQYF. DNA of the CDR3: TGTGCCAGCACCCCGACACCTCACTCCTACGAGCAGTACTTC.

The chain combines TRBV19 with TRBJ1-1; perhaps TRBD1 as D (6 bases). The CDR3 length is 14 residues. From germline, CDR1 is LNHDA and CDR2 SQIVND (reference sequence). V was shortened by 7 bases and J by 4 bases, with 16 bases between the two germline ends. CDR3 protein: CASTFGGGATEAFF. As DNA, the CDR3 is TGTGCCAGTACTTTTGGAGGGGGTGCCACTGAAGCTTTCTTT.

The V call is TRBV24-1, the J call TRBJ1-1; D perhaps matches TRBD1 (6 bases). The germline V gene has CDR1 KGHDR and CDR2 SFDVKD. The CDR3 sequence is 13 residues long. Trimming removed 7 bases at V and 1 base at J, with 9 bases between. CDR3 in DNA: TGTGCCACCAGGGAACAGGGGAACACTGAAGCTTTCTTT. It codes for CATREQGNTEAFF.

The V call is TRBV4-2, the J call TRBJ1-5, with 9 positions matching TRBD1. CDR3 size: 17 residues. Trimming removed 0 bases from V and 2 bases from J; junction bases left unmatched: 5. CDR1 and CDR2 from the germline V gene are LGHNA and YNFKEQ. CDR3 nucleotides: TGTGCCAGCAGCCAAGATAGGACAGGGGTGGGCAATCAGCCCCAGCATTTT. It is translated as CASSQDRTGVGNQPQHF.

This clonotype has only a few counts. The V and J genes are TRBV7-3 and TRBJ1-2; D remains ambiguous. The germline gives CDR1 SGHTA, CDR2 FQGTGA. V dropped 0 bases and J dropped 3 bases, with 11 bases sitting between them. The CDR3 length is 15 residues. In DNA form, the CDR3 reads TGTGCCAGCAGCTTAACGAAGGAGGGTTACTATGGCTACACCTTC. Amino acid sequence: CASSLTKEGYYGYTF.

CDR3 residues: CASSLKRLGHEQYF. Here the CDR3 DNA reads TGTGCCAGCAGTTTAAAGCGGTTGGGCCACGAGCAGTACTTC. The chain employs TRBV12-3 or TRBV12-4 and TRBJ2-7; a possible D gene is TRBD2 (5 bases). The CDR3 extends over 14 amino acids. With 2 bases removed from V and 5 bases from J, the gap between germline ends came to 13 bases.

This clonotype has only a few counts. The chain has TRBV5-1 and TRBJ2-1; tentatively, D is TRBD2 (6 bases). The CDR3 length is 15 residues. Germline CDR1 SGHRS, CDR2 YFSETQ. V lost 4 bases, J lost 6 bases, and 17 bases lay in between. The CDR3 spells CASSGTAPPGNEQFF. CDR3 sequence (DNA): TGCGCCAGCAGCGGGACTGCTCCGCCTGGCAATGAGCAGTTCTTC.

This clonotype has just a few counts. J is TRBJ2-3 and V is TRBV12-3 or TRBV12-4, with 9 nucleotides matching TRBD2. V lost 1 base, J lost 4 bases, and 6 bases stayed unmatched. The CDR3 consists of 16 residues. CDR3 nucleotides: TGTGCCAGCAGTTTAGAAGCGGGAGGCTTCGCAGATACGCAGTATTTT. Translation: CASSLEAGGFADTQYF.

The chain employs TRBV10-3 and TRBJ1-5, with 9 bases matching TRBD1. The germline CDR1 and CDR2 sequences are ENHRY and SYGVKD. V dropped 6 bases and J dropped 6; count of bases not matched to a gene: 21. The CDR3 has 19 residues. CDR3 sequence (DNA): TGTGCCATCAGCGAGGGACAGGGCGGATCCAGGGGGGTAGGTCAGCCCCAGCATTTT. Its protein product is CAISEGQGGSRGVGQPQHF.

V usage is TRBV15 and J usage is TRBJ2-3; D unresolved. Trimming removed 0 bases at V and 11 bases at J, with 12 bases between. The CDR3 runs to 13 residues. From germline, CDR1 is LNHNV and CDR2 YYDKDF (reference sequence). Written as DNA, the CDR3 is TGTGCCACCAGCAGAGATCGATCAGACGGGCAGTATTTT. It is translated as CATSRDRSDGQYF.

V and J are TRBV15 and TRBJ2-7; perhaps D is TRBD1 or TRBD2 (5 bases each). The length of the CDR3 is 15 residues. With 2 bases removed from V and 1 base from J, the gap between germline ends came to 12 bases. Germline values: CDR1 LNHNV, CDR2 YYDKDF (reference sequence). CDR3: CATSRPSGASYEQYF. DNA of the CDR3: TGTGCCACCAGCAGACCTTCCGGGGCATCCTACGAGCAGTACTTC. The whole variable domain, remainder taken from reference TRBV15 and TRBJ2-7, is DAMVIQNPRYQVTQFGKPVTLSCSQTLNHNVMYWYQQKSSQAPKLLFHYYDKDFNNEADTPDNFQSRRPNTSFCFLDIRSPGLGDTAMYLCATSRPSGASYEQYFGPGTRLTVT.

This clonotype turned up a few times. V usage is TRBV5-1 and J usage is TRBJ2-3, with 7 bases aligning to TRBD2. There are 15 residues in the CDR3. After removal of 1 base from V and 5 bases from J, the junction contained 7 bases not matched to a gene. CDR1 and CDR2 from the germline V gene are SGHRS and YFSETQ. CDR3 bases: TGCGCCAGCAGCTTGATGGCGGGAGTGGGAGATACGCAGTATTTT. It is translated as CASSLMAGVGDTQYF.